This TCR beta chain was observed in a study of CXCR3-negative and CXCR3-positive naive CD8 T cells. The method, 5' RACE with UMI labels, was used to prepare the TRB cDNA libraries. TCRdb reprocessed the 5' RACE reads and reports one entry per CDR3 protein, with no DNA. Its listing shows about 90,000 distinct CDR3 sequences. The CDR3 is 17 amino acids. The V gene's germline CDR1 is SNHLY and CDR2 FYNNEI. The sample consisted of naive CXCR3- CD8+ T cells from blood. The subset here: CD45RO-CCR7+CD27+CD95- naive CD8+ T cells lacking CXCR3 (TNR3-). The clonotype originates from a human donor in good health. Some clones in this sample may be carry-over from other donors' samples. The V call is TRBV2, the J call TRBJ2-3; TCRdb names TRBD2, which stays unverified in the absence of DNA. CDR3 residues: CASSEWRGGGSTDTQYF.